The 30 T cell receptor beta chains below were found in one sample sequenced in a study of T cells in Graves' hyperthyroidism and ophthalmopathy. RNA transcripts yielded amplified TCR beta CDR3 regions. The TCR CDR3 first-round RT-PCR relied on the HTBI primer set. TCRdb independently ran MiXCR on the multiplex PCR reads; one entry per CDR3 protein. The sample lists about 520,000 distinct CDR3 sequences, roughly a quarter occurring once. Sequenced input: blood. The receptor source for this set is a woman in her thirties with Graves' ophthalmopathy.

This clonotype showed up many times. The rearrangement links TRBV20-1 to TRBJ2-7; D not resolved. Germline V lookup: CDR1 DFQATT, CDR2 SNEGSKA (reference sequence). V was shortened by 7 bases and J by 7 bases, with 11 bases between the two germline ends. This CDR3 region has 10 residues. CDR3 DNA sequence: TGCAGTGGGTGGGCAGGAGAGCAGTACTTC. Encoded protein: CSGWAGEQYF.

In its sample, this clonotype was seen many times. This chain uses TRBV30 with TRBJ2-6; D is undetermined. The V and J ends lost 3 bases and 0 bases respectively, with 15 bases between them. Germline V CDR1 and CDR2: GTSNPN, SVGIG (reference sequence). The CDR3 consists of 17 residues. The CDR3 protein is CAWRHGRMFSGANVLTF. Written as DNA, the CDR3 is TGTGCCTGGAGACATGGGCGGATGTTCTCTGGGGCCAACGTCCTGACTTTC.

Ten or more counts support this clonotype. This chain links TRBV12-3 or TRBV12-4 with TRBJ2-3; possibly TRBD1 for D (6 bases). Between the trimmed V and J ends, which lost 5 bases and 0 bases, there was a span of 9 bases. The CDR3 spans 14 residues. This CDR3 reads CASSLRGSTDTQYF. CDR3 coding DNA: TGTGCCAGCAGTCTTAGGGGGAGCACAGATACGCAGTATTTT.

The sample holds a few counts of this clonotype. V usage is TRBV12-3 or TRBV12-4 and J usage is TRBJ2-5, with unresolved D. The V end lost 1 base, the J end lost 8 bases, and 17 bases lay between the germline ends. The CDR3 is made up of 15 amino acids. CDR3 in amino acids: CASSLELTQSLTQYF. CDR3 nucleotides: TGTGCCAGCAGTTTAGAACTGACCCAAAGTTTAACCCAGTACTTC.

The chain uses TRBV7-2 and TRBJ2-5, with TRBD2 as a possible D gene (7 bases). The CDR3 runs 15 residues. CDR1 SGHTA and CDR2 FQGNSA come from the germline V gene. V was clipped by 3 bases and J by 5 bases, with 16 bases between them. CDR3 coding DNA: TGTGCCAGCAGCTTTAGTTGGGGGGGGCGGGAGACCCAGTACTTC. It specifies CASSFSWGGRETQYF.

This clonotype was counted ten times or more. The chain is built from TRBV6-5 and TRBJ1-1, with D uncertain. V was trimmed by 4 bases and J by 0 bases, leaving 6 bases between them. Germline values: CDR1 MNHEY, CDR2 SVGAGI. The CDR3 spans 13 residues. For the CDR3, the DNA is TGTGCCAGCAGTTGGGCAATGAACACTGAAGCTTTCTTT. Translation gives CASSWAMNTEAFF.

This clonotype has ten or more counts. The CDR3 sequence is CASSLRTELREQYF. In nucleotides, the CDR3 is TGTGCCAGCAGCCTTAGGACAGAGCTGCGCGAGCAGTACTTC. J is TRBJ2-7 and V is TRBV6-1, with D perhaps TRBD1 (6 bases). Germline-derived CDR1 and CDR2 are MNHNS and SASEGT. The CDR3 sequence is 14 residues long. V dropped 6 bases and J dropped 6 bases, with 18 bases sitting between them.

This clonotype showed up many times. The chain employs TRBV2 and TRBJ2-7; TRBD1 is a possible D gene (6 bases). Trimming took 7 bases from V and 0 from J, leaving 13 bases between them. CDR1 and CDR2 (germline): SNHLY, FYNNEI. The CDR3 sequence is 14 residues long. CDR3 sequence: CASTGQGISYEQYF. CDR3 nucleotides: TGTGCCAGCACGGGCCAGGGGATCTCCTACGAGCAGTACTTC. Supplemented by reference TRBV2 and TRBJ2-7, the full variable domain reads EPEVTQTPSHQVTQMGQEVILRCVPISNHLYFYWYRQILGQKVEFLVSFYNNEISEKSEIFDDQFSVERPDGSNFTLKIRSTKLEDSAMYFCASTGQGISYEQYFGPGTRLTVT.

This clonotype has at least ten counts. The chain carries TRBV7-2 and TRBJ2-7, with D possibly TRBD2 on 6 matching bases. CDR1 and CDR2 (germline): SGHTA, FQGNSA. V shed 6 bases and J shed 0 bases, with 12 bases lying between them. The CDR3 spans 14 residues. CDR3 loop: CASSPASVSYEQYF. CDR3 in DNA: TGTGCCAGCAGTCCCGCTAGCGTCTCCTACGAGCAGTACTTC.

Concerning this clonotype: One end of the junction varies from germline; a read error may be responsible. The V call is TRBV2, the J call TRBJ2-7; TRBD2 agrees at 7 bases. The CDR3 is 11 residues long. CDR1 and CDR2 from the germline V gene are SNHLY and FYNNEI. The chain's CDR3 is CASMTSYDQYF. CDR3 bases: TGTGCCAGCATGACTAGCTACGATCAGTACTTC.

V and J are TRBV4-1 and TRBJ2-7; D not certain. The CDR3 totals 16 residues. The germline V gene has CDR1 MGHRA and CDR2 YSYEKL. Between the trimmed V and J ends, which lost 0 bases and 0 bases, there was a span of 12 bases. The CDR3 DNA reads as TGCGCCAGCAGCCAAGAGGTGTGGCGAGACTCCTACGAGCAGTACTTC. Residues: CASSQEVWRDSYEQYF.

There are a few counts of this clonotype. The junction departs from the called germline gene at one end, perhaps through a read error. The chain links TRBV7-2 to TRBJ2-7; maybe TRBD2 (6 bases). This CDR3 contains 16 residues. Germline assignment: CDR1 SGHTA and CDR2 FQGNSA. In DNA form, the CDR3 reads TGTGCCAGCAGCTTAGCGCATCGCGGGGTTACCTACGGGCAGTACTTC. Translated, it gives CASSLAHRGVTYGQYF.

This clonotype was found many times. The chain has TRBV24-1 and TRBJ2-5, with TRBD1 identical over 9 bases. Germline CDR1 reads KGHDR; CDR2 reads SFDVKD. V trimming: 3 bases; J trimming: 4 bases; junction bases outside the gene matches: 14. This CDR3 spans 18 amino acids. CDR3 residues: CATSDRSGGQGVRETQYF. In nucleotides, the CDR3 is TGTGCCACCAGTGATCGCTCGGGGGGACAGGGTGTACGAGAGACCCAGTACTTC.

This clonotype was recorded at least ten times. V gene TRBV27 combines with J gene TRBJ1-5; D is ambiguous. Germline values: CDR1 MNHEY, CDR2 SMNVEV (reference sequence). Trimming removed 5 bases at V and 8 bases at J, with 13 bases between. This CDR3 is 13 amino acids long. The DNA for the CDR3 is TGTGCCAGCAGTCTCAATAGGCAGGAGCCCCAGCATTTT. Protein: CASSLNRQEPQHF.

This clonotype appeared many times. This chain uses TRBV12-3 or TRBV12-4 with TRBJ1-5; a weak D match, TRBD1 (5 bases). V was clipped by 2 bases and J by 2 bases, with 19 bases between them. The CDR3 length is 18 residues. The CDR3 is CASSLSEGRGGRNQPQHF. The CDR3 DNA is TGTGCCAGCAGTTTATCCGAGGGACGGGGTGGACGCAATCAGCCCCAGCATTTT.

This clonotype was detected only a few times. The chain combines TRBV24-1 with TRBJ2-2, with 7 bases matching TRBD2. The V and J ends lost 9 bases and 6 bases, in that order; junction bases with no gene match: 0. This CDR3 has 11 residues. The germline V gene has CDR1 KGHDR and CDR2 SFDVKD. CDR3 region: CATGGAGELFF. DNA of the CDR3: TGTGCCACCGGGGGGGCCGGGGAGCTGTTTTTT.

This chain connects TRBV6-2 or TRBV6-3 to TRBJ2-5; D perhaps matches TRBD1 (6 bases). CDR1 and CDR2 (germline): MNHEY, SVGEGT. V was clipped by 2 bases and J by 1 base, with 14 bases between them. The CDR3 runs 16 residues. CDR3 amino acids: CASSYRPGQLQETQYF. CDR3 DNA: TGTGCCAGCAGTTACCGGCCAGGACAGCTCCAAGAGACCCAGTACTTC.

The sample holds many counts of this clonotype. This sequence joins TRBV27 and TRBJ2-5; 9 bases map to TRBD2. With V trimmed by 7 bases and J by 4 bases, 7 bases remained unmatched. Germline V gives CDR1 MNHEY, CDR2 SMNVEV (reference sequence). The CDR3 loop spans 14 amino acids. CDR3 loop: CASTLPSGAETQYF. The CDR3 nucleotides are TGTGCCAGCACACTACCTAGCGGGGCAGAGACCCAGTACTTC.

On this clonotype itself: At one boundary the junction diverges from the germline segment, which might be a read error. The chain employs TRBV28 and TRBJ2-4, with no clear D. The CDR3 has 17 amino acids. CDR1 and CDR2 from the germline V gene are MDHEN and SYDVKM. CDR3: CASSLAKGGRAKNIKYF. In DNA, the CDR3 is TGTGCCAGCAGTTTAGCCAAAGGCGGACGGGCCAAAAACATTAAGTACTTC.

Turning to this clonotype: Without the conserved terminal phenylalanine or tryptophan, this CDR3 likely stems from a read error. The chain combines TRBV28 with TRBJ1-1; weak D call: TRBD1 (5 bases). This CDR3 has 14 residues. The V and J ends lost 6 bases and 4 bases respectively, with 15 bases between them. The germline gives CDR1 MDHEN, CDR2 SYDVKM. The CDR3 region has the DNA TGTGCCAGCAGGCCGGGAGGGGCGGCCACTGAAGCTTTCTCT. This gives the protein CASRPGGAATEAFS.

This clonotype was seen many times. CDR3 region: CASSSRTGEIETQYF. Written as DNA, the CDR3 is TGTGCCAGCAGCTCCCGGACAGGGGAGATAGAGACCCAGTACTTC. This chain uses TRBV11-2 with TRBJ2-5; 9 bases align to TRBD1. This CDR3 contains 15 residues. Trimming took 4 bases from V and 4 from J; bases not matched to a gene: 7. CDR1 is SGHAT, CDR2 FQNNGV, per germline.

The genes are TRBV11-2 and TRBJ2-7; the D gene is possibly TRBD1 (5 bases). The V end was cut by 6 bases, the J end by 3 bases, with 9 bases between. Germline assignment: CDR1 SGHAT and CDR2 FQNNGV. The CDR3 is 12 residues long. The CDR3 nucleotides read TGTGCCAGCAGACACCAGGGCTACGAGCAGTACTTC. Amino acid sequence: CASRHQGYEQYF.

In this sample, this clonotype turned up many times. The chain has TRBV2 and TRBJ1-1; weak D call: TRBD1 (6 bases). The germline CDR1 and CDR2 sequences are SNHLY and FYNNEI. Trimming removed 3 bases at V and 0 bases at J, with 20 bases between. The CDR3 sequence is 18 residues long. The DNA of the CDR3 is TGTGCCAGCAGTGACAGCACAGGGACCGGTCTAGTGAACACTGAAGCTTTCTTT. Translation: CASSDSTGTGLVNTEAFF.

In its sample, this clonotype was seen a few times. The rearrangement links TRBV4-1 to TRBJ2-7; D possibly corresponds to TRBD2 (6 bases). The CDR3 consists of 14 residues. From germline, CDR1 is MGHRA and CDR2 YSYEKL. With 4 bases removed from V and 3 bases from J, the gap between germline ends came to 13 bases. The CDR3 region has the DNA TGCGCCAGCAGCCGCCTTGGGGGGAGCTACGAGCAGTACTTC. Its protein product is CASSRLGGSYEQYF.

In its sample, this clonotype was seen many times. The CDR3 coding sequence is TGTGCCAGCAGCTTTGATAACGCGGTCGGCTATGGCTACACCTTC. It codes for CASSFDNAVGYGYTF. J is TRBJ1-2 and V is TRBV11-2; D is uncertain. Germline V gives CDR1 SGHAT, CDR2 FQNNGV. CDR3 length equals 15 residues. The V end lost 3 bases, the J end lost 4 bases, and 15 bases lay between the germline ends. The whole variable domain, remainder taken from reference TRBV11-2 and TRBJ1-2, is EAGVAQSPRYKIIEKRQSVAFWCNPISGHATLYWYQQILGQGPKLLIQFQNNGVVDDSQLPKDRFSAERLKGVDSTLKIQPAKLEDSAVYLCASSFDNAVGYGYTFGSGTRLTVV.

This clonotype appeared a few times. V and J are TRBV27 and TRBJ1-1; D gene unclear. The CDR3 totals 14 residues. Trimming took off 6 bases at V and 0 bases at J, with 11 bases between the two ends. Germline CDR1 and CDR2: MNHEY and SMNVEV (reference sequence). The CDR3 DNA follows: TGTGCCAGCAGAGCACGGACGTTGAACACTGAAGCTTTCTTT. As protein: CASRARTLNTEAFF.

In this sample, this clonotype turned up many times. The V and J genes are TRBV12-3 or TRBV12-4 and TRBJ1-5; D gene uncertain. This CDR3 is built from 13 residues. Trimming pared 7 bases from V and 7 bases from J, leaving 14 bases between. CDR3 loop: CASTLGTEQPQHF. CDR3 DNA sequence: TGTGCCAGCACCCTGGGTACCGAACAGCCCCAGCATTTT.

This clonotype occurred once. CDR3 nucleotides: TGTGCCTGGGGTCGGGTAAACACCGGGGAGCTGTTTTTT. The encoded protein is CAWGRVNTGELFF. V is TRBV30 and J is TRBJ2-2; D not resolved. V was trimmed by 5 bases and J by 2 bases, leaving 9 bases between them. The CDR3 is made up of 13 amino acids. Germline loops: CDR1 GTSNPN, CDR2 SVGIG (reference sequence). Together with reference TRBV30 and TRBJ2-2, the CDR3 gives the full variable domain: SQTIHQWPATLVQPVGSPLSLECTVEGTSNPNLYWYRQAAGRGLQLLFYSVGIGQISSEVPQNLSASRPQDRQFILSSKKLLLSDSGFYLCAWGRVNTGELFFGEGSRLTVL.

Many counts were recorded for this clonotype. As DNA, the CDR3 is TGTGCCAGCAGTGCCCAGGTCGCCGGGGAGCTGTTTTTT. Translation: CASSAQVAGELFF. The genes are TRBV25-1 and TRBJ2-2; D ambiguous. CDR3 length: 13 amino acids. V lost 4 bases and J lost 6, with 9 bases in between. Germline CDR1 and CDR2: MGHDK and SYGVNS.

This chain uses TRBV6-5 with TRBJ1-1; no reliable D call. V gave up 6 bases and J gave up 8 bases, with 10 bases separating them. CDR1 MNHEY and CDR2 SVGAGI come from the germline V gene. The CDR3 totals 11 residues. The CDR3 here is CASRYGVEAFF. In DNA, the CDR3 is TGTGCCAGCAGATACGGGGTGGAAGCTTTCTTT.